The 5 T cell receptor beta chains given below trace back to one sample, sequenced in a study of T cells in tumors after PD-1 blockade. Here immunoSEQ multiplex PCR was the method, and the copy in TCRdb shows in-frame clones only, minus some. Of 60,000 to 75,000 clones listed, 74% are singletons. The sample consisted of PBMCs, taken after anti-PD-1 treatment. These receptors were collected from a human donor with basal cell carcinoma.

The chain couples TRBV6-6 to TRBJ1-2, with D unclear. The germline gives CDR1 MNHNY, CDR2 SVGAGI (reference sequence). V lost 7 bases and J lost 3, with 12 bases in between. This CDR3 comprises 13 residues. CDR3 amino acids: CASTNGAHYGYTF. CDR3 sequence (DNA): TGTGCCAGCACCAATGGCGCGCACTATGGCTACACCTTC.

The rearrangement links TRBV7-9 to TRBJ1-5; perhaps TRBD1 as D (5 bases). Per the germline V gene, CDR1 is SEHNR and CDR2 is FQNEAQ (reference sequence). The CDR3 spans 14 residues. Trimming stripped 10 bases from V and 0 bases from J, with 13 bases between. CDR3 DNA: TGTGCCACTACATCGGGGGATAGCAATCAGCCCCAGCATTTT. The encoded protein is CATTSGDSNQPQHF.

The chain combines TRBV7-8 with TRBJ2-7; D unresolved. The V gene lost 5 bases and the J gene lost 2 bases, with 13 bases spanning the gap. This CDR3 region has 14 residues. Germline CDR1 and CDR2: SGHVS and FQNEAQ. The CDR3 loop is CASSPPGVTYEQYF. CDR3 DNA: TGTGCCAGCAGCCCCCCAGGAGTCACCTACGAGCAGTACTTC.

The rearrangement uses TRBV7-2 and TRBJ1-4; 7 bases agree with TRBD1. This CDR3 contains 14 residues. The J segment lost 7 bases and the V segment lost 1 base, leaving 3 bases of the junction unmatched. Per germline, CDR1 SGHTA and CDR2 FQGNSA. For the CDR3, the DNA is TGTGCCAGCAGCTTAGGACAGGGCGGTGAAAAACTGTTTTTT. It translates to CASSLGQGGEKLFF.

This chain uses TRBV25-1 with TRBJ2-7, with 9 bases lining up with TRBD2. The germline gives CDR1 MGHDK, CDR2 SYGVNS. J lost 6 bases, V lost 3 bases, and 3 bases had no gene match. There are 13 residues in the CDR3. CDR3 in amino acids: CASSDILAGEQYF. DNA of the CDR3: TGTGCCAGCAGTGATATACTAGCGGGCGAGCAGTACTTC.